This TCR beta chain was sequenced during a study of cytomegalovirus exposure and HLA in healthy donors. The PCR employed 60 Vbeta primers together with 13 Jbeta primers. Assay: immunoSEQ multiplex PCR; the TCRdb copy retains only in-frame clones and omits some. Altogether approximately 150,000 clones are present, roughly 70% being singletons, with the ten largest covering approximately 2.8%. The CDR3 contains 16 residues. Germline trimming cut 1 base from V and 3 bases from J; bases unmatched to any gene: 9. Germline-derived CDR1 and CDR2 are LGHNA and YSLEER. Comments on this clone: Its antigen is as yet unknown.

Study-wide points: According to a later analysis, donors in an Asian-associated ancestry cluster reportedly had fewer N-insertions than the roughly 720-donor mean. Reported findings show TCR beta sequences accurately forecast HLA-A and HLA-B alleles in most subjects. Rarity marked most TCR sequences, yet some public TCRs occurred in many donors. In an earlier analysis, about 87% or about 30%: the productive usage of most TCR beta V segments.

The chain employs TRBV4-3 and TRBJ2-7, with 7 bases identical to TRBD1. The specimen was PBMCs. This clonotype originated in a male donor in good health and CMV-seronegative. In DNA form, the CDR3 reads TGCGCCAGCAGCCAAGTTATCGGGACAGCAAACTACGAGCAGTACTTC. Translation: CASSQVIGTANYEQYF.